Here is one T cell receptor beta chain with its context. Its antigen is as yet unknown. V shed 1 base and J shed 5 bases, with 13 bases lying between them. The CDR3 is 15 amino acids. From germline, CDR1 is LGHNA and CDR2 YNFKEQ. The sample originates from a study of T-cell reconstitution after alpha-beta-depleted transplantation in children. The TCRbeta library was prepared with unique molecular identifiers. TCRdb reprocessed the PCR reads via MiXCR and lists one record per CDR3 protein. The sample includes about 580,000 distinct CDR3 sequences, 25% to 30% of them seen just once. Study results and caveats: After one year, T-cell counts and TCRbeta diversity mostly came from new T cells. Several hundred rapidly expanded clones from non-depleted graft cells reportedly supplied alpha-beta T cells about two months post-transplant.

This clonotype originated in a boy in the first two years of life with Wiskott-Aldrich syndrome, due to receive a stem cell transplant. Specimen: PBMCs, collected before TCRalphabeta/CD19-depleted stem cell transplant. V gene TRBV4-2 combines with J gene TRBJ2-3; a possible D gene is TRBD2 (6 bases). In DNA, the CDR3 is TGTGCCAGCAGCCAAGGACTAGACGGGAGAGATACGCAGTATTTT. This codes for CASSQGLDGRDTQYF.